The source of this TCR beta chain is a study of Tregs in tolerant kidney transplant recipients. Germline CDR1 and CDR2: KGHSH and LQKENI. Trimming stripped 6 bases from V and 3 bases from J, with 14 bases between. The CDR3 is made up of 14 amino acids. Sequencing was performed with immunoSEQ multiplex PCR; in TCRdb, only in-frame clones are kept and a portion is missing. The table lists 90,000 to 130,000 clones, nearly 90% of them singletons. The source was CD4+ T cells from blood, collected before the transplant. The gene calls are TRBV18 and TRBJ1-1, with D possibly being TRBD1 (6 bases). The receptor comes from a human donor who received a combined kidney and bone marrow transplant. The CDR3 region has the DNA TGTGCCAGCTCTGAGGGGGTAGGGGACACTGAAGCTTTCTTT. This sequence encodes CASSEGVGDTEAFF.